This T cell receptor beta chain came from a study of blood T cell repertoires in COVID-19. The overall study: The study drew acute and convalescent COVID-19 samples from the United States, Italy and Spain. Sample material is recorded as cDNA or gDNA derived from T cells, B-cell-depleted T cells, or PBMCs.

The germline CDR1 and CDR2 sequences are SGHVS and FQNEAQ. The CDR3 is 13 residues long. Trimming left V 0 bases short and J 5 bases short, with 5 bases between. Per the original methods: Using reference gene primer amplification, nucleated cell counts were estimated. Assay: immunoSEQ multiplex PCR; the TCRdb copy retains only in-frame clones and omits some. For V, J and clone size, that table is used; D and trimming come from the DNA. The sample yields about 440,000 clones, about 89% seen once. The chain recombines TRBV7-8 with TRBJ1-5; D not certain. What was sequenced was peripheral blood. The source is a woman in her 30s with acute or convalescent COVID-19. The CDR3 loop reads CASSLAQDQPQHF. The DNA for the CDR3 is TGTGCCAGCAGCTTAGCTCAGGATCAGCCCCAGCATTTT.